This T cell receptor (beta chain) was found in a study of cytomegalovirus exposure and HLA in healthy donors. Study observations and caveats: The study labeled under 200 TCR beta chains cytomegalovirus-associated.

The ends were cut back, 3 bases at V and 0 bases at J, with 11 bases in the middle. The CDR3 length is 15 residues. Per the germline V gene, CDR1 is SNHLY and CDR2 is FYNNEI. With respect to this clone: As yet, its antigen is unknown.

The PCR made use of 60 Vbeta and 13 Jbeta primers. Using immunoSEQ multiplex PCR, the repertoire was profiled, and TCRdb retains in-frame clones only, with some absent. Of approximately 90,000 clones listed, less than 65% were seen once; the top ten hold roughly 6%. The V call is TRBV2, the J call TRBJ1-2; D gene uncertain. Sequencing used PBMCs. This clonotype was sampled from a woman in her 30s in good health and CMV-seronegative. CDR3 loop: CASSDSLLANYGYTF. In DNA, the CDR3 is TGTGCCAGCAGTGACAGCTTACTAGCTAACTATGGCTACACCTTC.